This TCR beta chain derives from a study of human T cells and chemical hapten exposure. Study-level background: A roughly 2 cm by roughly 2 cm inner upper arm patch received 2% DPC for sensitization. The scalp of each patient received a weekly diphenylcyclopropenone dose for the full approximately 22-week study. General study results and limits: Significantly more large CDR3 similarity clusters were formed by expanded TCRs than by controls. Sensitizing with DPC caused no change in TCRs above 1 in 1000 frequency.

TCRdb re-derived calls from the RACE reads in MiXCR, one entry per CDR3 protein. The repertoire holds 89,000 or so distinct CDR3 sequences, with over 6.5% as singletons. This clonotype occurred many times. The antigen is not known. Trimming removed 9 bases from V and 4 bases from J, with 12 bases in between. The CDR3 length is 12 residues. Time point defined: pre-sensitization, week 0. Treatment reported: therapeutic diphenylcyclopropenone sensitization with weekly scalp DPC. The rearrangement links TRBV12-3 or TRBV12-4 to TRBJ1-2; D remains unclear. This TCR was sampled from a man in his forties with alopecia areata. Some clones in this sample may be carry-over from other donors' samples. The specimen comprised whole blood, sampled in connection with sensitization to the hapten diphenylcyclopropenone (DPC). As DNA, the CDR3 is TGTGCCAGTCTAGACTCGGGCTATGGCTACACCTTC. Protein: CASLDSGYGYTF.